Shown below are 25 T cell receptor beta chains from a single sample sequenced in a study of T cells in Graves' hyperthyroidism and ophthalmopathy. The TCR beta CDR3 regions underwent amplification using RNA transcripts as the source. Primed by the HTBI set, a first-round RT-PCR was run on the TCR CDR3. MiXCR, applied by TCRdb to the multiplex PCR reads, yields one record per CDR3 protein. The table shows approximately 500,000 distinct CDR3 sequences, with around 42% occurring only once. The source material was peripheral blood or thyroid tissue (not recorded which). The receptors here all came from a woman aged 18-35 years with Graves' hyperthyroidism.

This clonotype was seen ten or more times. The J gene is TRBJ2-2, the V gene TRBV4-2; 8 bases line up with TRBD1. V lost 0 bases, J lost 6 bases, and 6 bases stayed unmatched. The CDR3 runs to 16 residues. The germline CDR1 and CDR2 sequences are LGHNA and YNFKEQ. The CDR3 sequence is CASSQEETGVPGELFF. CDR3 DNA: TGTGCCAGCAGCCAAGAGGAGACAGGGGTCCCCGGGGAGCTGTTTTTT.

The chain uses TRBV20-1 and TRBJ1-2; the D gene is possibly TRBD1 (6 bases). This CDR3 is built from 12 residues. V lost 0 bases and J 8 bases, leaving 10 bases between the germline ends. Germline V CDR1 and CDR2: DFQATT, SNEGSKA (reference sequence). The CDR3: CSARDGGLGYTF. In DNA form, the CDR3 reads TGCAGTGCTAGAGATGGGGGGCTGGGCTACACCTTC.

The chain couples TRBV13 to TRBJ2-1; D remains unclear. Trimming removed 4 bases at V and 8 bases at J, with 9 bases between. The CDR3 contains 12 residues. The V gene's germline CDR1 is PRHDT and CDR2 FYEKMQ (reference sequence). CDR3: CASSSSGDEQFF. The CDR3 coding sequence is TGTGCCAGCAGCTCATCTGGCGATGAGCAGTTCTTC. Using reference TRBV13 and TRBJ2-1 for the parts outside the CDR3, the full variable domain is AAGVIQSPRHLIKEKRETATLKCYPIPRHDTVYWYQQGPGQDPQFLISFYEKMQSDKGSIPDRFSAQQFSDYHSELNMSSLELGDSALYFCASSSSGDEQFFGPGTRLTVL.

V usage is TRBV27 and J usage is TRBJ1-5, with D unclear. Deletions cut 4 bases from V and 0 bases from J, with 16 bases between. Germline V gives CDR1 MNHEY, CDR2 SMNVEV (reference sequence). This CDR3 region has 17 residues. The CDR3: CASSSARGRNSNQPQHF. In DNA, the CDR3 is TGTGCCAGCAGTTCCGCTCGTGGCAGGAATAGCAATCAGCCCCAGCATTTT.

This clonotype was observed a handful of times. This sequence joins TRBV27 and TRBJ2-2; perhaps TRBD2 as D (6 bases). The CDR3 extends over 17 amino acids. Trimming pared 6 bases from V and 1 base from J, leaving 18 bases between. Germline V CDR1 and CDR2: MNHEY, SMNVEV (reference sequence). This chain's CDR3 is CASRTHRGNVNTGELFF. The CDR3 DNA follows: TGTGCCAGCAGAACACATCGGGGGAATGTGAACACCGGGGAGCTGTTTTTT.

This clonotype was seen repeatedly, ten times or more. The chain recombines TRBV27 with TRBJ2-7, with D uncertain. Trimming took 6 bases from V and 0 from J, leaving 9 bases between them. There are 13 residues in the CDR3. The germline CDR1 and CDR2 sequences are MNHEY and SMNVEV (reference sequence). CDR3 coding DNA: TGTGCCAGCAGGGGCACCAACTCCTACGAGCAGTACTTC. This sequence encodes CASRGTNSYEQYF.

This sequence joins TRBV27 and TRBJ2-7; 9 positions match TRBD1. V lost 3 bases, J lost 6 bases, and 6 bases stayed unmatched. Germline CDR1 is MNHEY and CDR2 is SMNVEV (reference sequence). This CDR3 spans 14 amino acids. CDR3 sequence reads: CASSLGTGSAEQYF. CDR3 in DNA: TGTGCCAGCAGTTTGGGGACAGGGTCCGCCGAGCAGTACTTC.

The chain couples TRBV10-3 to TRBJ1-6; tentatively, D is TRBD1 (5 bases). Trimming took 5 bases from V and 9 from J, leaving 20 bases between them. This CDR3 region has 16 residues. In germline, CDR1 is ENHRY, CDR2 SYGVKD. CDR3 sequence: CAISPSGTVGSSPLHF. The CDR3, as DNA: TGTGCCATCAGTCCCTCCGGGACGGTTGGTAGTTCACCCCTCCACTTT.

This clonotype was picked up many times. V usage is TRBV7-9 and J usage is TRBJ1-2, with D unclear. There are 15 residues in the CDR3. In germline, CDR1 is SEHNR, CDR2 FQNEAQ (reference sequence). V was cut by 6 bases and J by 4 bases, with 18 bases left in between. The CDR3 is CASRGVGPEIYGYTF. DNA for the CDR3: TGTGCCAGCAGAGGAGTAGGACCCGAAATCTATGGCTACACCTTC.

The chain couples TRBV2 to TRBJ2-5; TRBD1 agrees at 9 bases. The ends lost 6 bases at V and 0 bases at J; junction bases unmatched: 5. CDR1 is SNHLY, CDR2 FYNNEI, per germline. This CDR3 spans 15 amino acids. CDR3 bases: TGTGCCAGCAGGGAGGGGACAGGGCACCAAGAGACCCAGTACTTC. It encodes CASREGTGHQETQYF.

This sequence joins TRBV7-9 and TRBJ1-2; 9 nucleotides line up with TRBD1. Per the germline V gene, CDR1 is SEHNR and CDR2 is FQNEAQ (reference sequence). The CDR3 runs 15 residues. V trimming: 5 bases; J trimming: 3 bases; junction bases outside the gene matches: 7. CDR3 sequence reads: CASSPDRGEDYGYTF. The CDR3 bases are TGTGCCAGCAGCCCTGACAGGGGGGAGGACTATGGCTACACCTTC.

This clonotype was observed many times. The gene calls are TRBV24-1 and TRBJ1-1; no definite D call. CDR3 length: 12 residues. CDR1 and CDR2 (germline): KGHDR, SFDVKD. V shed 5 bases and J shed 2 bases, with 5 bases lying between them. DNA for the CDR3: TGTGCCACCAGTGGAGAAAACACTGAAGCTTTCTTT. It encodes CATSGENTEAFF.

This clonotype was recorded many times. The chain couples TRBV5-1 to TRBJ1-5, with 8 bases fitting TRBD1. V trimming: 0 bases; J trimming: 1 base; junction bases outside the gene matches: 6. Germline V gene data show CDR1 as SGHRS and CDR2 as YFSETQ. The CDR3 has 17 residues. CDR3 nucleotides: TGCGCCAGCAGCTTGGCCGCAGGGGGCAGGAGCAATCAGCCCCAGCATTTT. It encodes CASSLAAGGRSNQPQHF.

A few counts support this clonotype. The CDR3 region has the DNA TGCGCCAGCAGCTTCCGGTTAGCCAAAAACATTCAGTACTTC. The encoded protein is CASSFRLAKNIQYF. This sequence joins TRBV5-1 and TRBJ2-4; D remains unclear. The CDR3 length is 14 residues. Trimming cost V 2 bases and J 0 bases, with 6 bases left between them. From germline, CDR1 is SGHRS and CDR2 YFSETQ.

A remark on this clonotype: Possible read error: a much larger clone is one base away. Without the conserved terminal phenylalanine or tryptophan, this CDR3 likely stems from a read error. The V call is TRBV2, the J call TRBJ2-1; tentatively, D is TRBD2 (5 bases). The CDR3 spans 12 residues. Germline values: CDR1 SNHLY, CDR2 FYNNEI. V was shortened by 5 bases and J by 12 bases, with 14 bases between the two germline ends. CDR3: CASSPREFSQFS. DNA of the CDR3: TGTGCCAGCAGTCCGAGGGAATTCTCGCAGTTCTCC.

The V and J genes are TRBV7-9 and TRBJ1-1; D uncertain. The CDR3 covers 14 residues. Trimming shortened V by 1 base and J by 7 bases, and 13 bases separated the two germline ends. The germline V gene has CDR1 SEHNR and CDR2 FQNEAQ (reference sequence). CDR3 sequence: CASSLVATTNEAFF. The CDR3 DNA reads TGTGCCAGCAGCTTAGTGGCAACAACTAATGAAGCTTTCTTT.

This clonotype was detected only a few times. The chain has TRBV6-2 or TRBV6-3 and TRBJ1-2; D is possibly TRBD1 (5 bases). V was trimmed by 7 bases and J by 0 bases, leaving 18 bases between them. Germline V gene data show CDR1 as MNHEY and CDR2 as SVGEGT. This CDR3 region has 16 residues. For the CDR3, the DNA is TGTGCCAGCACTATAGCTGACGGGACCTCTAACTATGGCTACACCTTC. It is translated as CASTIADGTSNYGYTF.

This rearrangement joins TRBV12-3 or TRBV12-4 to TRBJ1-2, with D maybe TRBD1 (6 bases). With 4 bases removed from V and 8 bases from J, the gap between germline ends came to 17 bases. CDR3 length: 14 amino acids. For the CDR3, the DNA is TGTGCCAGCAGTTGGCAGCGGGGGGCATTAGGCTACACCTTC. This sequence encodes CASSWQRGALGYTF.

The CDR3 spells CASSQGTRSGANVLTF. The CDR3 DNA reads as TGTGCCAGCAGCCAAGGTACCCGGTCAGGGGCCAACGTCCTGACTTTC. The V and J genes are TRBV7-3 and TRBJ2-6, with D unclear. The CDR3 has 16 residues. Trimming shortened V by 5 bases and J by 4 bases, and 15 bases separated the two germline ends. Germline assignment: CDR1 SGHTA and CDR2 FQGTGA.

This clonotype was observed a few times. This rearrangement joins TRBV7-9 to TRBJ2-2; tentative D call: TRBD2 (5 bases). Deletions cut 5 bases from V and 7 bases from J, with 14 bases between. Germline V lookup: CDR1 SEHNR, CDR2 FQNEAQ (reference sequence). The CDR3 extends over 14 amino acids. CDR3 amino acids: CASSLPGTYGELFF. The CDR3 nucleotides are TGTGCCAGCAGCCTTCCGGGAACCTACGGGGAGCTGTTTTTT.

The rearrangement links TRBV9 to TRBJ2-5; D might be TRBD1 (5 bases). The J call may be faulty, since TRBJ2-1 better matches the DNA end. In germline, CDR1 is SGDLS, CDR2 YYNGEE. The CDR3 runs to 13 residues. The CDR3 here is CASSPLRQNEQFF. The DNA for the CDR3 is TGTGCCAGCAGTCCTCTTCGACAGAATGAGCAGTTCTTC.

This clonotype was detected many times. J is TRBJ2-7 and V is TRBV9; D remains unclear. Germline V gene lookup returns CDR1 SGDLS and CDR2 YYNGEE. This CDR3 is built from 13 residues. The germline V and J ends were trimmed by 0 bases and 3 bases, with 7 bases remaining between them. CDR3 amino acids: CASSVDSIYEQYF. As DNA, the CDR3 is TGTGCCAGCAGCGTAGACAGTATCTACGAGCAGTACTTC.

This clonotype was seen more than once but under ten times. V gene TRBV4-1 combines with J gene TRBJ1-4; no reliable D call. The ends were cut back, 4 bases at V and 8 bases at J, with 11 bases in the middle. Germline-derived CDR1 and CDR2 are MGHRA and YSYEKL. The CDR3 loop spans 13 amino acids. In DNA form, the CDR3 reads TGCGCCAGCAGCCTTCAACGGGTGGAAAAACTGTTTTTT. Translated, it gives CASSLQRVEKLFF.

The chain employs TRBV5-1 and TRBJ2-7; tentatively, D is TRBD2 (5 bases). The CDR3 sequence is 14 residues long. The germline V gene has CDR1 SGHRS and CDR2 YFSETQ. Trimming cost V 0 bases and J 5 bases, with 12 bases left between them. This CDR3 is CASSLEDGGDEQYF. Written as DNA, the CDR3 is TGCGCCAGCAGCTTGGAGGACGGAGGCGACGAGCAGTACTTC. The full variable domain, completed using reference TRBV5-1 and TRBJ2-7, is KAGVTQTPRYLIKTRGQQVTLSCSPISGHRSVSWYQQTPGQGLQFLFEYFSETQRNKGNFPGRFSGRQFSNSRSEMNVSTLELGDSALYLCASSLEDGGDEQYFGPGTRLTVT.

V gene TRBV5-5 combines with J gene TRBJ2-2; no reliable D call. The CDR3 sequence is 13 residues long. V shed 5 bases and J shed 2 bases, with 7 bases lying between them. CDR1 and CDR2 (germline): SGHKS, YYEKEE (reference sequence). The DNA for the CDR3 is TGTGCCAGCAGACTTCAAAACACCGGGGAGCTGTTTTTT. Translating it yields CASRLQNTGELFF.